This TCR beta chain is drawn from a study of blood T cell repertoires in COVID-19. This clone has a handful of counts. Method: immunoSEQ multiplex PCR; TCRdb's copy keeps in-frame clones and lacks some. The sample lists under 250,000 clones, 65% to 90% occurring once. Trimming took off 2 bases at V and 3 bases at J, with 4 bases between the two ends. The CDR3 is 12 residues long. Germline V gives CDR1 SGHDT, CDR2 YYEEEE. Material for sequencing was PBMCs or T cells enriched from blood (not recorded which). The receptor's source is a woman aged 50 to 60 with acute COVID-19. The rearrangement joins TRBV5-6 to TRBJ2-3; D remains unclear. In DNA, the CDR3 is TGTGCCAGCAGCTTTAATACAGATACGCAGTATTTT. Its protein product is CASSFNTDTQYF.